The T cell receptor (beta chain) under discussion was sequenced for a study of blood T cell repertoires in COVID-19 (TCRdb year 2020). Concerning the study at large: The collaborator samples originated in the United States, Italy and Spain and spanned the acute and convalescent phases of COVID-19. Subjects who had been exposed to COVID-19, were actively infected with it, or had recovered from it provided the deeply sampled blood TCRbeta repertoires that made up the dataset. The repertoires were made available in a free public database intended to serve as a resource for research on the immune response to SARS-CoV-2. The prospective study material was composed of cDNA or gDNA derived from T cells, B-cell-depleted T cells, or PBMCs. Nearly every sample came with metadata listing a de-identified subject ID, COVID-19 status, age in years and sex. The samples were drawn from the first 160 participants of the ongoing ImmuneRACE study and from 1,254 subjects provided by 6 global collaborators. Where HLA class I and class II types were available, the types were taken from metadata supplied by the sample provider, not from assay-based typing. Results and caveats for the whole study, not just this receptor: The amount of clinical and demographic metadata varied by source and participant and was provided uncurated.

The CDR3 covers 14 residues, taking in both the cysteine and the phenylalanine. Only the CDR3 part of the read is kept: 42 bases, read in frame from the first base. In the germline V gene, CDR1 corresponds to SGHRS and CDR2 to YFSETQ. Trimming costs V 0 bases and J 6 bases, and their ends lie 10 bases apart. Whole blood was collected in K2EDTA tubes by collaborating institutions according to the institutions' own protocols. For TCRbeta analysis, collaborators shipped samples in one of three forms: frozen whole blood, isolated PBMCs, or DNA extracted from either of those sample types. TCRbeta CDR3 regions were amplified from genomic DNA using the immunoSEQ Assay, a bias-controlled multiplex PCR. The original methods were these. Within the assay, amplification of reference gene primers was used to estimate how many nucleated cells each sample contained. To quantify the absolute abundance of each unique TCRbeta CDR3 rearrangement, sequence reads were collapsed and filtered. For each sample, productive Simpson clonality was calculated as the square root of Simpson's diversity index across productive rearrangements. Entries here come from immuneACCESS through TCRdb and include only in-frame sequences with V and J called. Some clones fail to appear in such tables; in the studies checked, an unresolved V gene covers under half of the shortfall, and the cause of the remainder is unknown. The V and J calls and clone size come from that table; D and trimming were worked out from the DNA. This sample gives about 180,000 clones in total; about nine tenths of them show up just once. The ten most abundant clones make up 1.6% of the sample.

As regards this clone: Its antigen target is currently unknown. No base quality values were provided; no much bigger clone lies one nucleotide off.

The V and J segments used are TRBV5-1 and TRBJ2-1; confidence is insufficient to name the D gene. The sequence was collected from a woman aged 50 to 60 with acute or convalescent COVID-19. What was sequenced was peripheral blood. The DNA sequence is given as TGCGCCAGCAGCTTGGCGCTCGCCGGCAATGAGCAGTTCTTC. This gives the protein CASSLALAGNEQFF.